The present entry profiles one T cell receptor (beta chain) with its context. Its cognate antigen is unknown. Profiling relied on immunoSEQ multiplex PCR, and the TCRdb table lists in-frame clones only, not all of them. The table shows about 330,000 clones, with under 80% occurring only once. These data originate in a study of shared clonotypes between healthy human individuals. Regarding the study as a whole: Estimated richness was generally greater in naive than memory subsets.

V trimming: 0 bases; J trimming: 8 bases; junction bases outside the gene matches: 2. Germline-derived CDR1 and CDR2 are WNHNN and SYGVQD (reference sequence). CDR3 length: 14 amino acids. This chain uses TRBV10-1 with TRBJ2-3; 10 bases are shared with TRBD2. The specimen was memory CD4+ T cells sorted from blood. Subset given: CD45RA-negative fraction. The source is a young man in good health. The CDR3 bases are TGCGCCAGCAGTGAGTCGAGCGGGGGGGCTACGCAGTATTTT. Amino acids: CASSESSGGATQYF.